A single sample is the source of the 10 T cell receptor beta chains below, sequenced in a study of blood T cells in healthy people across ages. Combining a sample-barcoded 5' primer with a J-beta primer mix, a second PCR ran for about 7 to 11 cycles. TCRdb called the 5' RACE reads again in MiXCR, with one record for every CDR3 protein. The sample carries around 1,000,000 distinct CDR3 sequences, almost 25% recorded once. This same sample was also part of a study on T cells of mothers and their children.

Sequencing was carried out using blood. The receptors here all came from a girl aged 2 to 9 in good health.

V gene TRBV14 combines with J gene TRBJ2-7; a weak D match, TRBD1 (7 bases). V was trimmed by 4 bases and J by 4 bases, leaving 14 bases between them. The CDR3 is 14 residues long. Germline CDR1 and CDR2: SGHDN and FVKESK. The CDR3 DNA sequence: TGTGCCAGCAGCCCACAGGGGACTCGGTACGAGCAGTACTTC. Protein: CASSPQGTRYEQYF.

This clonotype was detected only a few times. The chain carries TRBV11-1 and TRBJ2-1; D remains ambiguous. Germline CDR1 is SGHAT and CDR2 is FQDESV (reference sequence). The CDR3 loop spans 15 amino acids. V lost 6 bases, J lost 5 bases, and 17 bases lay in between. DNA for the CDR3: TGTGCCAGCAGAAAACTGGGCCTGAGTAACAATGAGCAGTTCTTC. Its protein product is CASRKLGLSNNEQFF.

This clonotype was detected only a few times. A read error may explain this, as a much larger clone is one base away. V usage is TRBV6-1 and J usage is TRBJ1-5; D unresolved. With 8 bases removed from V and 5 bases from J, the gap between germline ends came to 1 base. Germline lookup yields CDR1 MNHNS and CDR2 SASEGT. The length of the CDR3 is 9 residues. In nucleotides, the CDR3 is TGTGCCAGCGATCAGCCCCAGCATTTT. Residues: CASDQPQHF.

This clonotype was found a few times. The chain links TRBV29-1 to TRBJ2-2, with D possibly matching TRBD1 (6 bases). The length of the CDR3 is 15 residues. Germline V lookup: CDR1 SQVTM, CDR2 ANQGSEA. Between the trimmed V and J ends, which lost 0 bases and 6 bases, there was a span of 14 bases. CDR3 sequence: CSVEEAGVESGELFF. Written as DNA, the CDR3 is TGCAGCGTTGAAGAAGCAGGGGTTGAATCCGGGGAGCTGTTTTTT.

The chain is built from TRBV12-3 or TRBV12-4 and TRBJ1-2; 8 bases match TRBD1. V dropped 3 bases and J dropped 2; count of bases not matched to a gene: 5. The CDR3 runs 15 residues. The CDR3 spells CASSLEGQENYGYTF. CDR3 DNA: TGTGCCAGCAGTTTGGAGGGACAGGAGAACTATGGCTACACCTTC.

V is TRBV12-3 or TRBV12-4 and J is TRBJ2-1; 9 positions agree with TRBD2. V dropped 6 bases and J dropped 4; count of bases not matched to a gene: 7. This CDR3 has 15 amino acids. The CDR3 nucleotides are TGTGCCAGCAGGCATAGCGGGGGAGATTACAATGAGCAGTTCTTC. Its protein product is CASRHSGGDYNEQFF.

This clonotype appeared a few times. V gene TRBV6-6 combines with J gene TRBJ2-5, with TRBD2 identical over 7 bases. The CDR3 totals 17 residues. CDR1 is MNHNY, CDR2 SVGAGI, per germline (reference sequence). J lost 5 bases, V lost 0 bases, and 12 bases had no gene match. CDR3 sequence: CASSYSMGLAGRETQYF. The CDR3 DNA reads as TGTGCCAGCAGTTACTCGATGGGCCTCGCCGGGAGGGAGACCCAGTACTTC.

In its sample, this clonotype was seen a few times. The CDR3 here is CASSGTGEVMGNEQFF. DNA for the CDR3: TGTGCCAGCAGCGGGACAGGGGAGGTTATGGGCAATGAGCAGTTCTTC. J is TRBJ2-1 and V is TRBV6-1; 10 positions agree with TRBD1. This CDR3 has 16 amino acids. Trimming cost V 6 bases and J 6 bases; bases outside gene matches: 11. Germline CDR1 reads MNHNS; CDR2 reads SASEGT.

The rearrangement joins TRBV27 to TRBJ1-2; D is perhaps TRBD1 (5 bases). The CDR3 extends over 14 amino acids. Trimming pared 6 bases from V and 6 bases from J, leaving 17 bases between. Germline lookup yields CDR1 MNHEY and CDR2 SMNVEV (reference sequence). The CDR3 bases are TGTGCCAGCAGGGCGACGGACACCATAGATGGCTACACCTTC. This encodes CASRATDTIDGYTF.

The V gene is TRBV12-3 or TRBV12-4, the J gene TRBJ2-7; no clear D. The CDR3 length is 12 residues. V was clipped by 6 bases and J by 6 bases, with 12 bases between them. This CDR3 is CASRDARIEQYF. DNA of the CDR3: TGTGCCAGCAGAGACGCCAGAATCGAGCAGTACTTC.